This T cell receptor (beta chain) was identified during a study of Graves' ophthalmopathy and Graves' hyperthyroidism. General study results and limits: Blood shared most expanded thyroid clonotypes above 0.001 frequency.

Using RNA transcripts, the TCR beta CDR3 regions were amplified. First-round RT-PCR used HTBI primers; second-round multiplex PCR followed. A single record per CDR3 protein comes from TCRdb applying MiXCR to the multiplex PCR reads. Among about 590,000 distinct CDR3 sequences, about 35% were seen once, and the ten largest hold about 4%. Patients in the hyperthyroidism group, adults aged 18 to 65, were newly diagnosed, under 2 months' duration. The study excluded patients with other autoimmune diseases, uncontrolled infections, pregnancy or lactation. Clinical symptoms, serum thyroxine, TRAb, thyroid ultrasound and orbital computed tomography formed the basis of diagnosis. With regard to this clonotype: Its specificity is unknown.

Germline lookup yields CDR1 SQVTM and CDR2 ANQGSEA. J was trimmed by 1 base and V by 1 base; bases with no gene match: 9. This CDR3 region has 16 residues. The receptor's source is an adult man with Graves' hyperthyroidism. What was sequenced was peripheral blood or thyroid tissue (not recorded which). The V call is TRBV29-1, the J call TRBJ1-2; 7 bases agree with TRBD1. CDR3 coding DNA: TGCAGCGTTGAAGGTTTAGGGACAGAATTTAACTATGGCTACACCTTC. It specifies CSVEGLGTEFNYGYTF.